The clone carrying this TCR beta chain was detected ten times or more. Its target is not known. This specimen comes from a study of CD8 T cells in ankylosing spondylitis. TCRdb ran MiXCR on the 5' RACE reads and lists one entry per CDR3 protein. The data contain tens of thousands of distinct CDR3 sequences, around 25% of them singletons. General observations from the study: Reportedly, significant enrichment of disease-linked clones occurred in matched ankylosing spondylitis synovial fluid. Reactive arthritis synovial fluid and blood were previously reported to contain some motif variants.

V lost 4 bases and J lost 7, with 11 bases in between. This CDR3 has 13 amino acids. CDR1 LGHDT and CDR2 YNNKEL come from the germline V gene (reference sequence). The sequence came from a male donor with ankylosing spondylitis or in good health (not recorded which). The sequenced sample was blood, either unsorted or a sorted T cell fraction (not recorded which). This rearrangement joins TRBV3-1 to TRBJ2-1; D is undetermined. The CDR3 sequence: CASSRYLGNEQFF. The CDR3 bases are TGTGCCAGCAGCCGCTACCTGGGGAATGAGCAGTTCTTC.